One TCR beta chain is described in this entry. Here immunoSEQ multiplex PCR was the method, and the copy in TCRdb shows in-frame clones only, minus some. The table includes about 480,000 clones, roughly 87% detected once. The data originate from a study of blood T cell repertoires in COVID-19. Study summary: The analysed material was cDNA or gDNA that came from T cells, B-cell-depleted T cells, or PBMCs.

Trimming left V 3 bases short and J 5 bases short, with 16 bases between. This CDR3 is 15 amino acids long. Germline values: CDR1 KGHSH, CDR2 LQKENI. This chain connects TRBV18 to TRBJ1-1, with D maybe TRBD1 (6 bases). Sequenced sample: peripheral blood. The sequence was obtained from a man aged 18 to 30 with COVID-19, enrolled during active disease. The CDR3: CASSPARGGRTEAFF. DNA of the CDR3: TGTGCCAGCTCACCGGCCCGAGGGGGAAGGACTGAAGCTTTCTTT.